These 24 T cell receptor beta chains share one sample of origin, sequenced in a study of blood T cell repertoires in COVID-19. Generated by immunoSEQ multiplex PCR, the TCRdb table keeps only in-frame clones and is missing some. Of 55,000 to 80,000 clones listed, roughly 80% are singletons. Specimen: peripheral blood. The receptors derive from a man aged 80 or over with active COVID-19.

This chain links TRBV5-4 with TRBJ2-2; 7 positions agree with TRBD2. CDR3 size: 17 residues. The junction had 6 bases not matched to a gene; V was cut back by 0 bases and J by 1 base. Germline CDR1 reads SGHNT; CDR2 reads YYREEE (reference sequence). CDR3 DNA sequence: TGTGCCAGCAGCTTGGCCGGTGCGGGGGAGAACACCGGGGAGCTGTTTTTT. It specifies CASSLAGAGENTGELFF.

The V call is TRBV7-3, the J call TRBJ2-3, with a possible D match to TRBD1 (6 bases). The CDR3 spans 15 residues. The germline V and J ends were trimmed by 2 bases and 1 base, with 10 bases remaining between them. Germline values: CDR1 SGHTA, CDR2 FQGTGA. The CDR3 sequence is CASSLSTGRTDTQYF. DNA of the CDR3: TGTGCCAGCAGCTTATCGACAGGTCGCACAGATACGCAGTATTTT.

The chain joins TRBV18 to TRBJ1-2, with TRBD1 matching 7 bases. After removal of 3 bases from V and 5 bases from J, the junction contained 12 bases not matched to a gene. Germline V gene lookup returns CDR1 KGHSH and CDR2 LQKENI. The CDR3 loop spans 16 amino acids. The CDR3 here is CASSPPLHFRGYGYTF. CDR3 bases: TGTGCCAGCTCACCCCCCTTACACTTCAGGGGGTATGGCTACACCTTC.

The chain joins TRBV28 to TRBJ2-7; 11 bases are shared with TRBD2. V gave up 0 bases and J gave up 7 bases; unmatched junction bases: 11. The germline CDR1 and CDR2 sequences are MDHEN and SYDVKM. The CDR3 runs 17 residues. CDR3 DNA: TGTGCCAGCAGTTTATGGTCTTTAGCGGGAGGGCCCGGGGAGCAGTACTTC. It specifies CASSLWSLAGGPGEQYF.

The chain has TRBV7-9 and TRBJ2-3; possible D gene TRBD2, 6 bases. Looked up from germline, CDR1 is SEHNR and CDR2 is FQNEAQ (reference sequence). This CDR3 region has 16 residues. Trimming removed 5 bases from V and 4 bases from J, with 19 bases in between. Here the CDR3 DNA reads TGTGCCAGCAGCACGAATAGCGGTCAGAATGCAGATACGCAGTATTTT. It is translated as CASSTNSGQNADTQYF.

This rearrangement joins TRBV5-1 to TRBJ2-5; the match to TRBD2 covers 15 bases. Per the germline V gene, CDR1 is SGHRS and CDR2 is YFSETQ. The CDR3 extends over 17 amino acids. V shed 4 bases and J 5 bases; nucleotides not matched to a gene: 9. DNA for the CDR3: TGCGCCAGCAGCCCCGGACTAGCGGGGGGGCTCCGGGAGACCCAGTACTTC. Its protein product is CASSPGLAGGLRETQYF. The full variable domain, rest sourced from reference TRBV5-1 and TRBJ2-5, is KAGVTQTPRYLIKTRGQQVTLSCSPISGHRSVSWYQQTPGQGLQFLFEYFSETQRNKGNFPGRFSGRQFSNSRSEMNVSTLELGDSALYLCASSPGLAGGLRETQYFGPGTRLLVL.

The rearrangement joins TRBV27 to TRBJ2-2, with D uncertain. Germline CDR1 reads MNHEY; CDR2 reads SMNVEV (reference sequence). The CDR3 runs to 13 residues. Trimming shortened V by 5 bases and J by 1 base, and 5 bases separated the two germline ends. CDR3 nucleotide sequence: TGTGCCAGCAGTCAACAGAACACCGGGGAGCTGTTTTTT. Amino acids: CASSQQNTGELFF.

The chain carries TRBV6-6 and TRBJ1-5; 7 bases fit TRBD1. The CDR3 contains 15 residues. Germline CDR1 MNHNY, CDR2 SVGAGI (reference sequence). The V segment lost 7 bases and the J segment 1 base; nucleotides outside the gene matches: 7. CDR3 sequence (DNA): TGTGCCAGCATAATGGGACAGCAAAGCAATCAGCCCCAGCATTTT. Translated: CASIMGQQSNQPQHF.

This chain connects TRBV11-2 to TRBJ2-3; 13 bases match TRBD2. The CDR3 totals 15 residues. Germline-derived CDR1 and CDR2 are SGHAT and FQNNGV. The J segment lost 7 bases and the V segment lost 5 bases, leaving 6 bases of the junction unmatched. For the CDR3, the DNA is TGTGCCAGCAGCACAGGGACTAGCGGGGCGAATACGCAGTATTTT. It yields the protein CASSTGTSGANTQYF.

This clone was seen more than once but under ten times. The CDR3 DNA reads as TGTGCCAGCAGCCTACTACAGGGTTCTTTTGAGACCCAGTACTTC. It is translated as CASSLLQGSFETQYF. The chain uses TRBV6-5 and TRBJ2-5; D might be TRBD1 (6 bases). The CDR3 spans 15 residues. V was pared by 6 bases and J by 5 bases, with 19 bases between. Per the germline V gene, CDR1 is MNHEY and CDR2 is SVGAGI.

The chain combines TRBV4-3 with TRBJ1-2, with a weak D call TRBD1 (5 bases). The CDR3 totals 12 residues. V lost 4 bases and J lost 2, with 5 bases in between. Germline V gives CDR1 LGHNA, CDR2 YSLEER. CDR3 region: CASSRQNYGYTF. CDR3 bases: TGCGCCAGCAGCCGACAGAACTATGGCTACACCTTC.

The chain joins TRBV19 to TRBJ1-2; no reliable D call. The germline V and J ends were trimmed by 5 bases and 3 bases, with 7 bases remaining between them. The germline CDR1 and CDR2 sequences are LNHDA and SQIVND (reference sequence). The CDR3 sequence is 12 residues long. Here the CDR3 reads CASSSNYYGYTF. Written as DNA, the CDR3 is TGTGCCAGTAGTTCCAATTACTATGGCTACACCTTC. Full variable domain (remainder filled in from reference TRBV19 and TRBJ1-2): DGGITQSPKYLFRKEGQNVTLSCEQNLNHDAMYWYRQDPGQGLRLIYYSQIVNDFQKGDIAEGYSVSREKKESFPLTVTSAQKNPTAFYLCASSSNYYGYTFGSGTRLTVV.

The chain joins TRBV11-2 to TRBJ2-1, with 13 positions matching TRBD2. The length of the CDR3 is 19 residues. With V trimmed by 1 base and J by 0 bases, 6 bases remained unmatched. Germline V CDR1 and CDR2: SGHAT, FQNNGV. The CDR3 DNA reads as TGTGCCAGCAGCTTAGTTGGGACTAGCGGGGCCAGCTCCTACAATGAGCAGTTCTTC. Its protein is CASSLVGTSGASSYNEQFF.

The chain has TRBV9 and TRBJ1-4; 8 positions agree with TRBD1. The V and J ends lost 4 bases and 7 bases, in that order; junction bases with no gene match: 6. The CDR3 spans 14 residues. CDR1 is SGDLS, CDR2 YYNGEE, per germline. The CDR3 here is CASSTDRVTEKLFF. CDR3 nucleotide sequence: TGTGCCAGCAGCACGGACAGGGTGACTGAAAAACTGTTTTTT.

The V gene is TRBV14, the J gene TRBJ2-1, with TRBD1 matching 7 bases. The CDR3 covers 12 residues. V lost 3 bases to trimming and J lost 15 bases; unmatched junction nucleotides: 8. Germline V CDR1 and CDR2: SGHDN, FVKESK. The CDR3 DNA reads TGTGCCAGCAGCCAGGAAGGACAGGTTCGGTTCTTC. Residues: CASSQEGQVRFF. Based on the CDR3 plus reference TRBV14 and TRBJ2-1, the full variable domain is EAGVTQFPSHSVIEKGQTVTLRCDPISGHDNLYWYRRVMGKEIKFLLHFVKESKQDESGMPNNRFLAERTGGTYSTLKVQPAELEDSGVYFCASSQEGQVRFFGPGTRLTVL.

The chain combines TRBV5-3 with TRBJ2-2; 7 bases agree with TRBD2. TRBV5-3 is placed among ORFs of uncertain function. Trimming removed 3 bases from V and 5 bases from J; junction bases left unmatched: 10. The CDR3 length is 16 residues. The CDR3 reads CARSSFGSGGTGELFF. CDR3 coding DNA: TGTGCCAGAAGCTCGTTCGGCTCCGGGGGGACCGGGGAGCTGTTTTTT.

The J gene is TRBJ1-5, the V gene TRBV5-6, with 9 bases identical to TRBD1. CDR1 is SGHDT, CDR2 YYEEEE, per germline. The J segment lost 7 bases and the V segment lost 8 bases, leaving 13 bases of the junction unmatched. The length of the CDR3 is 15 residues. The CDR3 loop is CAREYGTGYDQPQHF. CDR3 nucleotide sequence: TGTGCCAGGGAATACGGGACAGGGTATGACCAGCCCCAGCATTTT.

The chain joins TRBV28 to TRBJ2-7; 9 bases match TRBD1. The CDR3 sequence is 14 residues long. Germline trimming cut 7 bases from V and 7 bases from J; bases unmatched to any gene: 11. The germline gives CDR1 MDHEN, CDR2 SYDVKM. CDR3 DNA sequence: TGTGCCAGCACCACACCGGGACAGGGATTAGAGCAGTACTTC. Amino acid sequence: CASTTPGQGLEQYF. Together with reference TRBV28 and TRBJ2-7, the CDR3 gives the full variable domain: DVKVTQSSRYLVKRTGEKVFLECVQDMDHENMFWYRQDPGLGLRLIYFSYDVKMKEKGDIPEGYSVSREKKERFSLILESASTNQTSMYLCASTTPGQGLEQYFGPGTRLTVT.

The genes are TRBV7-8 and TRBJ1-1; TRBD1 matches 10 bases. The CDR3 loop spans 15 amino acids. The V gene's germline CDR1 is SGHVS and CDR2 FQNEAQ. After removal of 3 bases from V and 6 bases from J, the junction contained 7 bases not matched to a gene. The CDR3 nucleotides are TGTGCCAGCAGCTTCCGGGACAGGGGTTTGTCTGAAGCTTTCTTT. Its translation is CASSFRDRGLSEAFF.

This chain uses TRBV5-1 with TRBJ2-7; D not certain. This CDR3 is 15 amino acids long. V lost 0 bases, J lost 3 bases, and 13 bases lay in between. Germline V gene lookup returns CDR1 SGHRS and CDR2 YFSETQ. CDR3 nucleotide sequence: TGCGCCAGCAGCTTGGGGAGTCAACCTTACTACGAGCAGTACTTC. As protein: CASSLGSQPYYEQYF.

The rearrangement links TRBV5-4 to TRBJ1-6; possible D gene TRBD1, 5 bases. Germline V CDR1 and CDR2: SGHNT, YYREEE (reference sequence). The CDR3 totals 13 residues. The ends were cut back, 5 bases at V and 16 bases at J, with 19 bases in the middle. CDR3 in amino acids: CASSLAGGGSLHF. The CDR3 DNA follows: TGTGCCAGCAGTCTCGCGGGGGGAGGGTCTCTCCACTTT.

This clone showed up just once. The CDR3, as DNA: TGTGCCAGCAGCTTAGGGGGGACTAGCGGGAGTTCGTCGGAGACCCAGTACTTC. Amino acids: CASSLGGTSGSSSETQYF. The V and J genes are TRBV11-3 and TRBJ2-5; TRBD2 aligns across 14 bases. Germline loops: CDR1 SGHNT, CDR2 YENEEA. J lost 5 bases, V lost 1 base, and 9 bases had no gene match. The CDR3 is made up of 18 amino acids.

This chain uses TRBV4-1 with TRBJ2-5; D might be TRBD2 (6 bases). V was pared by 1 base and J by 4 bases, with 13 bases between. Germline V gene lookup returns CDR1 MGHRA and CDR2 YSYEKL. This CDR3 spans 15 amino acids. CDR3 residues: CASSQGTLGGETQYF. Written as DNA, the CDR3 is TGCGCCAGCAGCCAAGGGACCCTGGGGGGAGAGACCCAGTACTTC.

The CDR3 here is CASSSPSGGAETGELFF. CDR3 DNA sequence: TGTGCCAGTAGTTCCCCTAGCGGGGGGGCAGAAACCGGGGAGCTGTTTTTT. V usage is TRBV19 and J usage is TRBJ2-2; TRBD2 matches at 12 bases. The trim removed 5 bases at V and 5 bases at J, leaving 9 bases unmatched. Per the germline V gene, CDR1 is LNHDA and CDR2 is SQIVND (reference sequence). The CDR3 runs to 17 residues.